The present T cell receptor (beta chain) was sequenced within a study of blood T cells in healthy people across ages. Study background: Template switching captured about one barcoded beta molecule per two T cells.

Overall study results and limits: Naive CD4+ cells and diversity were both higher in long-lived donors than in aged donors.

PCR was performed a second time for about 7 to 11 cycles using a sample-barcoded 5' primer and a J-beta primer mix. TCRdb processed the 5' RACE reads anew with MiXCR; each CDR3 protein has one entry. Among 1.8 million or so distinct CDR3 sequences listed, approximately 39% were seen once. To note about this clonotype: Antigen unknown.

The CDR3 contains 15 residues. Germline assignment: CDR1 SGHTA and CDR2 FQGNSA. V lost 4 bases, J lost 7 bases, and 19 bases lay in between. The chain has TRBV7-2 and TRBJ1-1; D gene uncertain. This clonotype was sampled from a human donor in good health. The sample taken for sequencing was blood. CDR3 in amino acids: CASSWTGGRNIEAFF. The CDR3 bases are TGTGCCAGCAGCTGGACGGGAGGGAGGAATATTGAAGCTTTCTTT.